This entry is about one T cell receptor (beta chain). Profiled with immunoSEQ multiplex PCR; TCRdb holds only in-frame clones, not every one. The table has about 150,000 clones, roughly 82% seen once. These data belong to a study of blood T cell repertoires in COVID-19. At the level of the study: The study drew acute and convalescent COVID-19 samples from the United States, Italy and Spain.

Germline CDR1 SEHNR, CDR2 FQNEAQ (reference sequence). CDR3 length equals 15 residues. V dropped 0 bases and J dropped 4 bases, with 10 bases sitting between them. The receptor comes from a human donor with acute or convalescent COVID-19. The donor label of this sample is uncertain. V is TRBV7-9 and J is TRBJ1-3; perhaps TRBD1 as D (5 bases). Sequenced input: peripheral blood. The CDR3 spells CASSLAQGTGNTIYF. The CDR3 nucleotides read TGTGCCAGCAGCTTAGCGCAGGGTACGGGAAACACCATATATTTT.